This entry lists 25 T cell receptor beta chains sequenced from one sample in a study of cytomegalovirus exposure and HLA in healthy donors. The study ran its PCR with 60 Vbeta and 13 Jbeta primers. Sequencing was performed with immunoSEQ multiplex PCR; in TCRdb, only in-frame clones are kept and a portion is missing. The table includes some 52,000 clones, about three quarters detected once. Material for sequencing was PBMCs. These receptors originate from a woman aged 45-65 years in good health and CMV-seronegative.

The genes are TRBV20-1 and TRBJ2-7; D might be TRBD1 (6 bases). The CDR3 covers 11 residues. Trimming left V 7 bases short and J 5 bases short, with 12 bases between. Germline CDR1 reads DFQATT; CDR2 reads SNEGSKA (reference sequence). The CDR3 region is CSGKGDHEQYF. For the CDR3, the DNA is TGCAGTGGAAAGGGGGACCACGAGCAGTACTTC.

A single count supports this clone. The junction does not match germline at one end; this may be a read error. The CDR3 sequence is CAWIWTEDFGNTMYF. CDR3 DNA: TGTGCCTGGATCTGGACAGAAGATTTCGGAAACACCATGTATTTT. The gene calls are TRBV30 and TRBJ1-3, with a weak D call TRBD1 (6 bases). The CDR3 runs to 15 residues. CDR1 and CDR2 from the germline V gene are GTSNPN and SVGIG (reference sequence).

V usage is TRBV28 and J usage is TRBJ2-3, with TRBD1 identical over 7 bases. The CDR3 spans 17 residues. The V gene end was trimmed by 1 base and the J gene end by 2 bases; junction bases not matched to a gene: 9. The germline gives CDR1 MDHEN, CDR2 SYDVKM. The CDR3 is CASSLSPRDRITDTQYF. The CDR3 coding sequence is TGTGCCAGCAGTTTATCTCCCCGGGACAGAATCACAGATACGCAGTATTTT.

The chain links TRBV19 to TRBJ2-1; 7 bases map to TRBD1. Germline values: CDR1 LNHDA, CDR2 SQIVND (reference sequence). The CDR3 extends over 14 amino acids. After removal of 7 bases from V and 3 bases from J, the junction contained 6 bases not matched to a gene. The CDR3 sequence: CASTSRDSYNEQFF. DNA for the CDR3: TGTGCCAGTACTTCCCGGGACAGCTACAATGAGCAGTTCTTC.

The chain has TRBV7-9 and TRBJ1-1; D may be TRBD1 (5 bases). The length of the CDR3 is 16 residues. Trimming pared 1 base from V and 4 bases from J, leaving 16 bases between. The germline V gene encodes CDR1 SEHNR and CDR2 FQNEAQ (reference sequence). The CDR3 protein is CASSLVASGLSTEAFF. CDR3 nucleotide sequence: TGTGCCAGCAGCTTAGTGGCGTCAGGGCTGTCCACTGAAGCTTTCTTT.

The chain combines TRBV6-1 with TRBJ2-3, with D possibly being TRBD1 (5 bases). Per the germline V gene, CDR1 is MNHNS and CDR2 is SASEGT. The length of the CDR3 is 13 residues. The V gene lost 2 bases and the J gene lost 6 bases, with 9 bases spanning the gap. CDR3 bases: TGTGCCAGCAGTGAAAGGGGTCCCGATACGCAGTATTTT. Its translation is CASSERGPDTQYF.

The rearrangement links TRBV7-3 to TRBJ1-2, with D uncertain. CDR1 SGHTA and CDR2 FQGTGA come from the germline V gene. V was pared by 5 bases and J by 8 bases, with 15 bases between. The CDR3 runs to 13 residues. The CDR3 sequence: CASSDGPSGGYTF. DNA for the CDR3: TGTGCCAGCAGCGACGGGCCCAGCGGGGGCTACACCTTC.

The V call is TRBV2, the J call TRBJ1-4, with TRBD1 identical over 7 bases. The CDR3 runs 15 residues. V lost 10 bases and J lost 6; bases outside the gene matches: 14. Germline-derived CDR1 and CDR2 are SNHLY and FYNNEI. The CDR3 spells CATSLLTGQDEKLFF. CDR3 in DNA: TGTGCCACCTCACTCTTGACAGGGCAGGATGAAAAACTGTTTTTT.

In this sample, this clone turned up a few times. CDR3 sequence: CASLGGSINSPLHF. In DNA, the CDR3 is TGTGCCAGCCTTGGGGGGAGTATCAATTCACCCCTCCACTTT. The chain uses TRBV7-2 and TRBJ1-6, with D tentatively TRBD1 (5 bases). Germline V gene data show CDR1 as SGHTA and CDR2 as FQGNSA. With 8 bases removed from V and 7 bases from J, the gap between germline ends came to 15 bases. CDR3 length: 14 residues. The full variable domain, with the rest looked up from reference TRBV7-2 and TRBJ1-6, is GAGVSQSPSNKVTEKGKDVELRCDPISGHTALYWYRQSLGQGLEFLIYFQGNSAPDKSGLPSDRFSAERTGGSVSTLTIQRTQQEDSAVYLCASLGGSINSPLHFGNGTRLTVT.

This CDR3 is CASSIMAPGGRASEQYF. The CDR3, as DNA: TGTGCCAGTAGTATCATGGCCCCTGGCGGGAGGGCATCCGAGCAGTACTTC. The rearrangement joins TRBV19 to TRBJ2-7; TRBD2 agrees at 9 bases. Per germline, CDR1 LNHDA and CDR2 SQIVND (reference sequence). V dropped 3 bases and J dropped 6; count of bases not matched to a gene: 15. The CDR3 has 17 amino acids.

The chain couples TRBV18 to TRBJ1-5; D might be TRBD1 (6 bases). Per the germline V gene, CDR1 is KGHSH and CDR2 is LQKENI. V was pared by 5 bases and J by 7 bases, with 12 bases between. This CDR3 is 13 amino acids long. CDR3 DNA: TGTGCCAGCTCAAACAGGGAGGGCCAGCCCCAGCATTTT. Translation: CASSNREGQPQHF.

This clone was observed a handful of times. The chain uses TRBV6-5 and TRBJ1-5, with D possibly TRBD1 on 5 matching bases. Germline CDR1 MNHEY, CDR2 SVGAGI. CDR3 length: 13 amino acids. Between the trimmed V and J ends, which lost 6 bases and 6 bases, there was a span of 12 bases. The DNA of the CDR3 is TGTGCCAGCAGCCTAGGGAGGGGTCAGCCCCAGCATTTT. It specifies CASSLGRGQPQHF.

The chain has TRBV7-8 and TRBJ2-2; possibly TRBD2 for D (6 bases). Germline CDR1 is SGHVS and CDR2 is FQNEAQ. V was trimmed by 7 bases and J by 5 bases, leaving 23 bases between them. The CDR3 is made up of 17 amino acids. The CDR3 nucleotides are TGTGCCAGCACTCTAAGAGCAACGGGGGTTCTAACCGGGGAGCTGTTTTTT. This encodes CASTLRATGVLTGELFF.

Details on this clone: The junction departs from the called germline gene at one end, perhaps through a read error. Other nucleotide sequences from this sample produce the same CDR3. The chain joins TRBV5-1 to TRBJ1-1; D unresolved. The germline gives CDR1 SGHRS, CDR2 YFSETQ. The CDR3 consists of 13 residues. CDR3 loop: CASSLDPQAEAFF. The CDR3, as DNA: TGCGCCAGCAGCTTGGACCCACAAGCGGAAGCCTTCTTT.

The rearrangement links TRBV29-1 to TRBJ1-3; tentatively, D is TRBD1 (6 bases). CDR3 length: 15 amino acids. The V and J ends lost 4 bases and 0 bases respectively, with 13 bases between them. The germline V gene has CDR1 SQVTM and CDR2 ANQGSEA. The DNA for the CDR3 is TGCAGCGTTGTTGGGCAGGGGCTCTCTGGAAACACCATATATTTT. Protein sequence: CSVVGQGLSGNTIYF. The full variable domain, in which reference TRBV29-1 and TRBJ1-3 provide the parts outside the CDR3, is SAVISQKPSRDICQRGTSLTIQCQVDSQVTMMFWYRQQPGQSLTLIATANQGSEATYESGFVIDKFPISRPNLTFSTLTVSNMSPEDSSIYLCSVVGQGLSGNTIYFGEGSWLTVV.

The rearrangement uses TRBV7-3 and TRBJ2-3; TRBD2 is a possible D gene (6 bases). Germline V gene data show CDR1 as SGHTA and CDR2 as FQGTGA. Trimming cost V 2 bases and J 2 bases, with 11 bases left between them. The CDR3 spans 15 residues. The CDR3, as DNA: TGTGCCAGCAGCTTATCGCGGGGTCACACAGATACGCAGTATTTT. This translates into CASSLSRGHTDTQYF.

Note on this clone: The sample has other DNA sequences that encode this CDR3 too. The J gene is TRBJ1-1, the V gene TRBV7-8; no firm D call. Per germline, CDR1 SGHVS and CDR2 FQNEAQ. This CDR3 is 16 amino acids long. The V gene lost 3 bases and the J gene lost 4 bases, with 18 bases spanning the gap. CDR3 DNA: TGTGCCAGCAGCTTGGTAGACTCACCGCTAGGCACTGAAGCTTTCTTT. Protein: CASSLVDSPLGTEAFF.

This chain joins TRBV6-6 and TRBJ1-2; 7 bases line up with TRBD1. This CDR3 has 14 residues. Germline V gene data show CDR1 as MNHNY and CDR2 as SVGAGI (reference sequence). With V trimmed by 10 bases and J by 2 bases, 10 bases remained unmatched. CDR3 sequence reads: CATFGDSLNYGYTF. The CDR3, as DNA: TGTGCCACTTTTGGGGACAGCTTAAACTATGGCTACACCTTC.

The genes are TRBV7-2 and TRBJ1-3, with D possibly matching TRBD1 (5 bases). The V gene's germline CDR1 is SGHTA and CDR2 FQGNSA. This CDR3 region has 13 residues. The V end lost 7 bases, the J end lost 7 bases, and 14 bases lay between the germline ends. This CDR3 reads CASNPGGGNTIYF. The CDR3 DNA reads TGTGCCAGCAATCCCGGGGGAGGGAACACCATATATTTT.

Turning to this clone: The sample contains more than one DNA sequence encoding this CDR3. V usage is TRBV29-1 and J usage is TRBJ2-7, with 10 bases that match TRBD2. This CDR3 region has 13 residues. The germline V gene encodes CDR1 SQVTM and CDR2 ANQGSEA. V gave up 6 bases and J gave up 3 bases; unmatched junction bases: 5. The CDR3 spells CSVELAGDYEQYF. The CDR3 DNA reads TGCAGCGTAGAGCTAGCGGGAGACTACGAGCAGTACTTC.

The chain employs TRBV19 and TRBJ1-5; 7 bases agree with TRBD1. This CDR3 spans 13 amino acids. CDR1 is LNHDA and CDR2 is SQIVND in the germline V gene (reference sequence). V lost 4 bases and J lost 7; bases outside the gene matches: 4. CDR3 coding DNA: TGTGCCAGTAGTACCCAGGGGGACCAGCCCCAGCATTTT. Amino acids: CASSTQGDQPQHF.

A few counts support this clone. The chain is built from TRBV12-2 and TRBJ2-7; the table calls TRBD2, which could not be checked here. TRBV12-2 is reported as a pseudogene. The CDR3 runs 19 residues. The CDR3 spells CASRLTPELRGRPPYEQYF. CDR3 DNA: TGTGCAAGTCGCTTAACGCCCGAGTTACGCGGGAGGCCTCCTTACGAGCAGTACTTC.

The chain has TRBV6-5 and TRBJ2-1, with 12 nucleotides matching TRBD1. The germline CDR1 and CDR2 sequences are MNHEY and SVGAGI. This CDR3 has 15 amino acids. Trimming cost V 2 bases and J 9 bases; bases outside gene matches: 5. The CDR3, as DNA: TGTGCCAGCAGTTACAGCGGGACAGGGGGCGGTGAGCAGTTCTTC. It specifies CASSYSGTGGGEQFF.

This sequence joins TRBV2 and TRBJ2-2, with TRBD2 matching over 13 bases. CDR1 SNHLY and CDR2 FYNNEI come from the germline V gene. The CDR3 has 18 residues. Germline trimming cut 6 bases from V and 5 bases from J; bases unmatched to any gene: 12. CDR3 bases: TGTGCCAGCAGCGATCGAAGACTAGCGGGAGGAGGTACCGGGGAGCTGTTTTTT. It translates to CASSDRRLAGGGTGELFF. Variable domain in full (rest from reference TRBV2 and TRBJ2-2): EPEVTQTPSHQVTQMGQEVILRCVPISNHLYFYWYRQILGQKVEFLVSFYNNEISEKSEIFDDQFSVERPDGSNFTLKIRSTKLEDSAMYFCASSDRRLAGGGTGELFFGEGSRLTVL.

V gene TRBV6-5 combines with J gene TRBJ1-1; D is uncertain. CDR3 size: 15 residues. The V gene lost 2 bases and the J gene lost 0 bases, with 10 bases spanning the gap. Germline V gene sequence: CDR1 MNHEY, CDR2 SVGAGI. In nucleotides, the CDR3 is TGTGCCAGCAGTTACGCTCAGTCTCTGAACACTGAAGCTTTCTTT. As protein: CASSYAQSLNTEAFF.